This T cell receptor (beta chain) was recovered during a study of T cells in Graves' hyperthyroidism and ophthalmopathy. As for the study in general: Peripheral blood collection took place at initial diagnosis, before any treatment.

This clonotype has a count of ten or more. TCR beta CDR3 regions were amplified from RNA. A set of HTBI primers served as the primers for a first-round RT-PCR of the TCR CDR3. MiXCR, run by TCRdb on the multiplex PCR reads, gives a single entry per CDR3 protein. Of more than 600,000 distinct CDR3 sequences listed, approximately 16% were seen once; the top ten hold around 7.7%. Germline values: CDR1 DFQATT, CDR2 SNEGSKA (reference sequence). CDR3 size: 14 residues. The ends were cut back, 0 bases at V and 0 bases at J, with 9 bases in the middle. No ophthalmopathy progression within 18 months constituted stable Graves' hyperthyroidism. Patients were aged 18 to 65, had disease duration under 2 months, and had newly diagnosed hyperthyroidism. Over 9 ml of fresh peripheral blood supplied the PBMCs.

This sequence was found in a man aged 18-30 years with Graves' hyperthyroidism. Input material: blood. The chain employs TRBV20-1 and TRBJ2-7; D remains unclear. CDR3 region: CSARDLGPSYEQYF. CDR3 bases: TGCAGTGCTAGAGATCTGGGCCCCTCCTACGAGCAGTACTTC.